This T cell receptor (beta chain) was sequenced during a study of post-analysis software for immune sequencing data. Trimming took off 5 bases at V and 2 bases at J, with 18 bases between the two ends. The length of the CDR3 is 16 residues. Study-level findings and limits: A few TRBV segments appeared more often in patients than in controls, and TRBV5-6, TRBV5-1 and TRBV20-1 were among these.

Prepared TCR beta cDNA libraries contained unique molecular identifiers. TCRdb re-called the PCR reads through MiXCR, storing one row per CDR3 protein. The table includes 750,000 to 950,000 distinct CDR3 sequences, about 57% detected once. This clonotype was seen a handful of times. The antigen is unknown. The V gene is TRBV12-3 or TRBV12-4, the J gene TRBJ2-5, with TRBD1 as a possible D gene (5 bases). The source of this sequence is a girl aged 10 to 17 with multiple sclerosis. Input material: blood. CDR3 sequence: CASSPPLGQGQETQYF. In DNA, the CDR3 is TGTGCCAGCAGTCCCCCTTTGGGTCAGGGTCAAGAGACCCAGTACTTC.